This T cell receptor beta chain was sequenced for a study of OX40 agonist ivuxolimab in advanced cancers. TCRdb's table, derived via immunoSEQ multiplex PCR, lists solely in-frame clones and lacks some. The sample contains tens of thousands of clones, roughly nine tenths of which appear only once. This CDR3 is 18 amino acids long. CDR1 and CDR2 (germline): ENHRY, SYGVKD. J was trimmed by 2 bases and V by 6 bases; bases with no gene match: 18. The receptor was isolated from an adult with an advanced solid tumor such as melanoma, head and neck, liver or kidney cancer. The chain employs TRBV10-3 and TRBJ2-7; 8 nucleotides match TRBD2. The source material was CD4+ or CD8+ T cells sorted from blood, sampled in a trial of the OX40 agonist ivuxolimab. DNA for the CDR3: TGTGCCATCAGCGGATTTCGGGGGGGCGGGAGTATCACCTACGAGCAGTACTTC. Its translation: CAISGFRGGGSITYEQYF.